This entry lists 23 T cell receptor beta chains sequenced from one sample in a study of metastatic and nonmetastatic thyroid tumors. Using MiXCR, TCRdb re-called clones from the PCR reads. The profile shows roughly 89,000 clones, around 12% of them singletons. The entire patient cohort was treatment-naive prior to thyroid surgery. Sequenced input: tumor tissue. Source of these receptors: a female donor with papillary thyroid cancer or a benign thyroid nodule (not recorded which). Some clones in this sample may be carry-over from other donors' samples.

On this clone: A clone one base away is much larger, so this may be a read error. V and J are TRBV15 and TRBJ2-2; D gene uncertain. CDR1 LNHNV and CDR2 YYDKDF come from the germline V gene (reference sequence). This CDR3 contains 13 residues. CDR3 DNA: TGTGCCACCAGCATGGCCAACACCGCGGAGCTGTTTTTT. Amino acid sequence: CATSMANTAELFF.

This clone was found many times. The rearrangement uses TRBV2 and TRBJ1-2; no clear D gene. V lost 3 bases, J lost 8 bases, and 10 bases lay in between. The CDR3 contains 12 residues. CDR1 and CDR2 (germline): SNHLY, FYNNEI. The CDR3 nucleotides read TGTGCCAGCAGTGAGGAGGGCGACGGCTACACCTTC. This codes for CASSEEGDGYTF.

Ten or more counts support this clone. This sample includes further DNA sequences coding for the same CDR3. The chain uses TRBV29-1 and TRBJ2-7; D gene ambiguous. V lost 6 bases and J lost 4, with 19 bases in between. This CDR3 contains 14 residues. Germline V gene data show CDR1 as SQVTM and CDR2 as ANQGSEA. The CDR3 nucleotides read TGCAGCGTCGTCGGACGGAAAACCGGGTACGAGCAGTACTTC. Translating gives CSVVGRKTGYEQYF.

This clone was detected a few times. J is TRBJ2-7 and V is TRBV6-2 or TRBV6-3; no definite D call. Germline assignment: CDR1 MNHEY and CDR2 SVGEGT. The CDR3 has 14 residues. V lost 5 bases and J 7 bases, leaving 18 bases between the germline ends. The CDR3 here is CASSMYWALEEQYF. The CDR3 region has the DNA TGTGCCAGCAGTATGTATTGGGCCTTAGAGGAGCAGTACTTC.

This clone was picked up many times. The chain joins TRBV30 to TRBJ2-3; D gene unclear. V was cut by 2 bases and J by 2 bases, with 8 bases left in between. This CDR3 contains 13 residues. The germline gives CDR1 GTSNPN, CDR2 SVGIG (reference sequence). The CDR3 spells CAWSPRNTDTQYF. The CDR3 DNA is TGTGCCTGGAGTCCCCGAAACACAGATACGCAGTATTTT.

Remarks on this clone: It may be a read error: a sequence one base away is much more abundant. Other DNA sequences within the sample encode an identical CDR3. The CDR3 is CASSLGPSYEQYF. The CDR3 DNA reads as TGTGCCAGCAGCCTGGGGCCTTCCTACGAGCAGTACTTC. The V and J genes are TRBV25-1 and TRBJ2-7, with D possibly TRBD1 on 5 matching bases. The V end lost 6 bases, the J end lost 1 base, and 10 bases lay between the germline ends. The CDR3 runs 13 residues. CDR1 and CDR2 (germline): MGHDK, SYGVNS.

This clone was recorded at least ten times. The genes are TRBV20-1 and TRBJ1-1; maybe TRBD1 (6 bases). The V end lost 7 bases, the J end lost 0 bases, and 15 bases lay between the germline ends. The CDR3 contains 14 residues. Germline loops: CDR1 DFQATT, CDR2 SNEGSKA (reference sequence). CDR3 sequence reads: CSVPNRDMNTEAFF. CDR3 nucleotide sequence: TGCAGTGTCCCGAACAGGGACATGAACACTGAAGCTTTCTTT.

This clone was observed a handful of times. This may be a read error: a much more frequent sequence differs by one nucleotide. The chain recombines TRBV3-1 with TRBJ2-7; D call uncertain. V lost 1 base to trimming and J lost 12 bases, with 13 bases between them. The length of the CDR3 is 12 residues. Per the germline V gene, CDR1 is LGHDT and CDR2 is YNNKEL (reference sequence). Here the CDR3 reads CASSQADTVRYF. CDR3 nucleotide sequence: TGTGCCAGCAGCCAAGCCGACACCGTGAGGTACTTC.

On this clone itself: Given a much more abundant clone one base away, this may be a read error. The chain has TRBV5-1 and TRBJ2-7; the D gene is possibly TRBD1 (6 bases). CDR1 and CDR2 (germline): SGHRS, YFSETQ. Trimming removed 5 bases at V and 6 bases at J, with 12 bases between. The CDR3 has 12 residues. CDR3 region: CASRINRVEQYF. The CDR3 DNA sequence: TGCGCCAGCAGAATTAACAGGGTCGAGCAGTACTTC.

As for this clone: It may be a read error: a sequence one base away is much more abundant. This chain joins TRBV20-1 and TRBJ1-1, with a weak D call TRBD1 (6 bases). The CDR3 consists of 14 residues. Trimming took 6 bases from V and 3 from J, leaving 17 bases between them. Germline CDR1 reads DFQATT; CDR2 reads SNEGSKA (reference sequence). The CDR3 loop reads CSAQGTREDTEAFF. The CDR3 DNA reads as TGCAGTGCCCAGGGGACGAGGGAGGACACTGAAGCTTTCTTT.

This clone occurred many times. CDR3 amino acids: CASSEYAYEQYF. The CDR3 DNA follows: TGTGCCAGCAGTGAGTATGCCTACGAGCAGTACTTC. This chain connects TRBV2 to TRBJ2-7; D is ambiguous. Trimming stripped 3 bases from V and 2 bases from J, with 5 bases between. The length of the CDR3 is 12 residues. CDR1 is SNHLY and CDR2 is FYNNEI in the germline V gene. The whole variable domain, remainder taken from reference TRBV2 and TRBJ2-7, is EPEVTQTPSHQVTQMGQEVILRCVPISNHLYFYWYRQILGQKVEFLVSFYNNEISEKSEIFDDQFSVERPDGSNFTLKIRSTKLEDSAMYFCASSEYAYEQYFGPGTRLTVT.

This clone was recorded many times. Other DNA variants within this sample encode the same CDR3. V usage is TRBV11-2 and J usage is TRBJ1-4; weak D call: TRBD1 (5 bases). The CDR3 contains 15 residues. V dropped 5 bases and J dropped 7 bases, with 17 bases sitting between them. Per germline, CDR1 SGHAT and CDR2 FQNNGV. The CDR3 coding sequence is TGTGCCAGCAGCCTGAGTTTGGGGGGTCTTGAAAAACTGTTTTTT. It translates to CASSLSLGGLEKLFF.

This clone has just one count. The junction does not match germline at one end; this may be a read error. V and J are TRBV20-1 and TRBJ2-1, with TRBD2 matching 9 bases. Germline CDR1 DFQATT, CDR2 SNEGSKA (reference sequence). The CDR3 runs to 18 residues. CDR3 sequence (DNA): TGCGGTGCTAGTCCGGGACTAGCTGGCCTCCGGGAATACAATGAGCAGTTCTTC. This sequence encodes CGASPGLAGLREYNEQFF.

Turning to this clone: A much larger clone differs from this one at a single base, so this may be a read error. This chain joins TRBV4-2 and TRBJ2-3; TRBD2 is a possible D gene (7 bases). CDR1 and CDR2 (germline): LGHNA, YNFKEQ. The CDR3 extends over 14 amino acids. Trimming pared 4 bases from V and 6 bases from J, leaving 14 bases between. DNA of the CDR3: TGTGCCAGCAGCCCGACTGCGGGGGCGGATACGCAGTATTTT. This sequence encodes CASSPTAGADTQYF.

On this clone: Compared with germline, one end of the junction differs, possibly owing to a read error. Other DNA sequences in the sample encode the same CDR3. The chain links TRBV5-8 to TRBJ1-5, with D maybe TRBD1 (5 bases). Germline V gene sequence: CDR1 SGHTS, CDR2 YDEGEE. The CDR3 loop spans 15 amino acids. Here the CDR3 DNA reads TGTGCCAGTAGCTTGAGGGGTCCGTTGCATCAGCCCCAGCACTTT. Its translation: CASSLRGPLHQPQHF. The variable domain in full, with the rest retrieved from reference TRBV5-8 and TRBJ1-5, is EAGVTQSPTHLIKTRGQQATLRCSPISGHTSVYWYQQALGLGLQFLLWYDEGEERNRGNFPPRFSGRQFPNYSSELNVNALELEDSALYLCASSLRGPLHQPQHFGDGTRLSIL.

The rearrangement links TRBV3-1 to TRBJ2-6; D perhaps matches TRBD1 (6 bases). The germline gives CDR1 LGHDT, CDR2 YNNKEL (reference sequence). The CDR3 extends over 17 amino acids. V was cut by 1 base and J by 0 bases, with 10 bases left in between. CDR3 amino acids: CASSQVGQISGANVLTF. As DNA, the CDR3 is TGTGCCAGCAGCCAAGTCGGACAGATCTCTGGGGCCAACGTCCTGACTTTC. The variable domain in full, with the rest retrieved from reference TRBV3-1 and TRBJ2-6, is DTAVSQTPKYLVTQMGNDKSIKCEQNLGHDTMYWYKQDSKKFLKIMFSYNNKELIINETVPNRFSPKSPDKAHLNLHINSLELGDSAVYFCASSQVGQISGANVLTFGAGSRLTVL.

This clone was detected ten times or more. The chain has TRBV11-3 and TRBJ2-1; D uncertain. The CDR3 runs to 12 residues. Germline V gene data show CDR1 as SGHNT and CDR2 as YENEEA. V dropped 0 bases and J dropped 7 bases, with 4 bases sitting between them. CDR3 protein: CASSLDKNEQFF. In DNA form, the CDR3 reads TGTGCCAGCAGCTTAGACAAAAATGAGCAGTTCTTC.

This clone was seen ten or more times. This sequence joins TRBV7-2 and TRBJ2-3; no definite D call. The CDR3 totals 13 residues. Trimming took 1 base from V and 3 from J, leaving 5 bases between them. Germline values: CDR1 SGHTA, CDR2 FQGNSA. Here the CDR3 DNA reads TGTGCCAGCAGCTTAGTCGTGACAGATACGCAGTATTTT. It specifies CASSLVVTDTQYF.

This clone was counted at least ten times. The rearrangement uses TRBV20-1 and TRBJ2-3; perhaps TRBD2 as D (6 bases). The CDR3 length is 13 residues. CDR1 is DFQATT, CDR2 SNEGSKA, per germline (reference sequence). Between the trimmed V and J ends, which lost 1 base and 6 bases, there was a span of 11 bases. CDR3: CSARAGSLDTQYF. The CDR3 region has the DNA TGCAGTGCTAGAGCCGGGAGTTTGGATACGCAGTATTTT.

This rearrangement joins TRBV7-3 to TRBJ1-1; D is unresolved. This CDR3 spans 14 amino acids. Per germline, CDR1 SGHTA and CDR2 FQGTGA. Trimming took off 5 bases at V and 2 bases at J, with 12 bases between the two ends. CDR3 bases: TGTGCCAGCAGCATCTGGGCCTTTAACACTGAAGCTTTCTTT. Its translation: CASSIWAFNTEAFF.

This clone was seen only a few times. A read error may be the cause here, since a much bigger clone is one base away. The rearrangement uses TRBV2 and TRBJ2-5; weak D call: TRBD2 (5 bases). Germline lookup yields CDR1 SNHLY and CDR2 FYNNEI. The CDR3 spans 14 residues. Written as DNA, the CDR3 is TGTGCCAGCAGTGTTGGGAGAAGGGTGGAGAGCCAGTACTTC. It is translated as CASSVGRRVESQYF.

The chain recombines TRBV5-1 with TRBJ1-4; D uncertain. This CDR3 has 14 residues. The germline CDR1 and CDR2 sequences are SGHRS and YFSETQ. V was shortened by 1 base and J by 7 bases, with 11 bases between the two germline ends. The CDR3 loop is CASSLQSMGEKLFF. For the CDR3, the DNA is TGCGCCAGCAGCTTGCAGTCAATGGGTGAAAAACTGTTTTTT.

This clone was counted a few times. The V call is TRBV10-3, the J call TRBJ2-1; a weak D match, TRBD2 (6 bases). This CDR3 comprises 14 residues. V shed 7 bases and J shed 8 bases, with 18 bases lying between them. Germline assignment: CDR1 ENHRY and CDR2 SYGVKD. The CDR3 DNA reads TGTGCCATCAATGACACGGTCGGGAGACATGAGCAGTTCTTC. It translates to CAINDTVGRHEQFF.